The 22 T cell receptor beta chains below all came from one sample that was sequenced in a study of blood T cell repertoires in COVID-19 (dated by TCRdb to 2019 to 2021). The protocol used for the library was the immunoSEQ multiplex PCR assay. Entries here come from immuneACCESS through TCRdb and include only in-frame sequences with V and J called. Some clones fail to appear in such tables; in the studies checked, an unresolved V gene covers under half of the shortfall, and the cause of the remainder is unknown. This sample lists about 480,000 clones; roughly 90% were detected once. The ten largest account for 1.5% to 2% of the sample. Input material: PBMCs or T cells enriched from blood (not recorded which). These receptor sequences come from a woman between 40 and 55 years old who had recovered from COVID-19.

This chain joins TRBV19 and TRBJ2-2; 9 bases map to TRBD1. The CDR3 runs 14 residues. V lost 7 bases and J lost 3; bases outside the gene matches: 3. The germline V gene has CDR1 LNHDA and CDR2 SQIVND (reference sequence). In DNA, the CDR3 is TGTGCCAGTATGGACAGGGGAGACACCGGGGAGCTGTTTTTT. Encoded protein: CASMDRGDTGELFF.

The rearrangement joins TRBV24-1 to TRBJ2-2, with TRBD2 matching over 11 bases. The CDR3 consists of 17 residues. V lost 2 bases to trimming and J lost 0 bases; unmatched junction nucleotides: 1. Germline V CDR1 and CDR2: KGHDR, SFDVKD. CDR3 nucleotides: TGTGCCACCAGTGATTGGGGACTAGCGGCGAACACCGGGGAGCTGTTTTTT. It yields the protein CATSDWGLAANTGELFF.

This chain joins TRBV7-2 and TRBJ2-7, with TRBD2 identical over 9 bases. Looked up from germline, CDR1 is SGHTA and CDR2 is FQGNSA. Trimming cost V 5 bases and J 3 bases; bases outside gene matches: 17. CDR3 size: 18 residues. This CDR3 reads CASSRKTSGLAISYEQYF. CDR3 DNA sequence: TGTGCCAGCAGCCGCAAGACTAGCGGACTAGCTATTAGCTACGAGCAGTACTTC. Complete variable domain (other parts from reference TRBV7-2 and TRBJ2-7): GAGVSQSPSNKVTEKGKDVELRCDPISGHTALYWYRQSLGQGLEFLIYFQGNSAPDKSGLPSDRFSAERTGGSVSTLTIQRTQQEDSAVYLCASSRKTSGLAISYEQYFGPGTRLTVT.

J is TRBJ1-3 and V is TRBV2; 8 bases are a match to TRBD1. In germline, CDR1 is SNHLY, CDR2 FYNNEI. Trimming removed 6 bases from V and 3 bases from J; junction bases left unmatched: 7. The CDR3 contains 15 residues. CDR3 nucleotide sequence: TGTGCCAGCAGCTTACAGGGGGTGGATGGAAACACCATATATTTT. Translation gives CASSLQGVDGNTIYF.

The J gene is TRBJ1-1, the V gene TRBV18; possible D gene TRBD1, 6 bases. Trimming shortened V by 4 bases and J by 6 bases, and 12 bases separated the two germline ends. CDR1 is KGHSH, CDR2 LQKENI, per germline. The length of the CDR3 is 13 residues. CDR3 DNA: TGTGCCAGCTCACGGGACATAAGTTCTGAAGCTTTCTTT. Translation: CASSRDISSEAFF. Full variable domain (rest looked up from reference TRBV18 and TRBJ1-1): NAGVMQNPRHLVRRRGQEARLRCSPMKGHSHVYWYRQLPEEGLKFMVYLQKENIIDESGMPKERFSAEFPKEGPSILRIQQVVRGDSAAYFCASSRDISSEAFFGQGTRLTVV.

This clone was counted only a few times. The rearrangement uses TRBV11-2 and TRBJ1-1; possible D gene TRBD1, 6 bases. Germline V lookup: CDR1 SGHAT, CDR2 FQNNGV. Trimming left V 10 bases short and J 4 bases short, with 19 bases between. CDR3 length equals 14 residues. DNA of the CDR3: TGTGCCACTCTGACAGGACAAAGGGGCACTGAAGCTTTCTTT. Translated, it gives CATLTGQRGTEAFF.

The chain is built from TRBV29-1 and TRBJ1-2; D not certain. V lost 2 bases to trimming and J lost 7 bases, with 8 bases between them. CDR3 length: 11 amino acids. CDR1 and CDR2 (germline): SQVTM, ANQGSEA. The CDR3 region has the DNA TGCAGCGTTGAAAACGGTGTTGGCTACACCTTC. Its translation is CSVENGVGYTF.

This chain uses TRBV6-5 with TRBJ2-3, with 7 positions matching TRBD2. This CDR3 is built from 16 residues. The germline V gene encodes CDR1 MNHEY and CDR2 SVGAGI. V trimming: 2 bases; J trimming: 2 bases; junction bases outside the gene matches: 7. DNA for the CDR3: TGTGCCAGCAGTTACATGGGGGGGACCGACACAGATACGCAGTATTTT. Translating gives CASSYMGGTDTDTQYF.

CDR3 sequence (DNA): TGTGCCAGCAGCTCCGGGACAGGGGCCGAAGCAGAGCAGTTCTTC. Its translation is CASSSGTGAEAEQFF. The chain joins TRBV7-9 to TRBJ2-1; 10 nucleotides align to TRBD1. The trim removed 4 bases at V and 10 bases at J, leaving 10 bases unmatched. Germline CDR1 is SEHNR and CDR2 is FQNEAQ (reference sequence). The CDR3 has 15 amino acids.

The CDR3 DNA is TGTGCCAGCAGCTCTCAATCCTCAGGCTACTCCTATAATTCACCCCTCCACTTT. Translation: CASSSQSSGYSYNSPLHF. The rearrangement links TRBV11-2 to TRBJ1-6; D not resolved. Between the trimmed V and J ends, which lost 4 bases and 0 bases, there was a span of 16 bases. This CDR3 spans 18 amino acids. Germline values: CDR1 SGHAT, CDR2 FQNNGV.

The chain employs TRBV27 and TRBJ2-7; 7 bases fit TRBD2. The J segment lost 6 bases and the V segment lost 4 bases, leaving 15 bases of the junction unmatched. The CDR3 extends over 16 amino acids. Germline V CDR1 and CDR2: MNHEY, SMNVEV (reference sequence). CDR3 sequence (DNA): TGTGCCAGCAGTTGGCCGACTAGCCTTAACGCCCCCGAGCAGTACTTC. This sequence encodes CASSWPTSLNAPEQYF.

The chain's CDR3 is CASSVAEGLGEQYF. The DNA of the CDR3 is TGTGCCAGCAGCGTAGCTGAGGGTTTGGGCGAGCAGTACTTC. The gene calls are TRBV9 and TRBJ2-7; tentative D call: TRBD2 (5 bases). The V gene lost 0 bases and the J gene lost 6 bases, with 13 bases spanning the gap. There are 14 residues in the CDR3. The germline V gene has CDR1 SGDLS and CDR2 YYNGEE.

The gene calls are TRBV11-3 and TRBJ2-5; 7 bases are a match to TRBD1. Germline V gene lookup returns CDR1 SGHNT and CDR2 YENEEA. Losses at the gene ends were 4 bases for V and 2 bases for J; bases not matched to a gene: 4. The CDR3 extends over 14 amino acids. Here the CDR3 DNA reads TGTGCCAGCAGCTCAGGGACAGTACAAGAGACCCAGTACTTC. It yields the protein CASSSGTVQETQYF. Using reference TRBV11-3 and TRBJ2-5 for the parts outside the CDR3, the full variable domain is EAGVVQSPRYKIIEKKQPVAFWCNPISGHNTLYWYLQNLGQGPELLIRYENEEAVDDSQLPKDRFSAERLKGVDSTLKIQPAELGDSAVYLCASSSGTVQETQYFGPGTRLLVL.

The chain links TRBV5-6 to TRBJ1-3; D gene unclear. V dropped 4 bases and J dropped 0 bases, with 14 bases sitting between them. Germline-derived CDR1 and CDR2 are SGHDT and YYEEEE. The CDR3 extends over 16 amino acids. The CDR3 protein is CASSPLSPSSGNTIYF. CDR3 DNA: TGTGCCAGCAGCCCACTTTCACCGAGCTCTGGAAACACCATATATTTT.

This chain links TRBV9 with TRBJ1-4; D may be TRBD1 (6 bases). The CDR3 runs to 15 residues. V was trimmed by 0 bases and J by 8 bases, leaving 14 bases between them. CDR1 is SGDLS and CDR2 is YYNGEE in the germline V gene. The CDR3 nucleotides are TGTGCCAGCAGCGTAGCAACAGGGAGTAGGGAAAAACTGTTTTTT. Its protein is CASSVATGSREKLFF.

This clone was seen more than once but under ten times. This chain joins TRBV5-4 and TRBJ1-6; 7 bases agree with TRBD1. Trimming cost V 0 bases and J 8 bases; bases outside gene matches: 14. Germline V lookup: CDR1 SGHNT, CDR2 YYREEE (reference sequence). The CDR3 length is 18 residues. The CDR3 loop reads CASSLDVGGGRGYSPLHF. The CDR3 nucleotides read TGTGCCAGCAGCTTGGACGTAGGAGGGGGCAGGGGGTATTCACCCCTCCACTTT.

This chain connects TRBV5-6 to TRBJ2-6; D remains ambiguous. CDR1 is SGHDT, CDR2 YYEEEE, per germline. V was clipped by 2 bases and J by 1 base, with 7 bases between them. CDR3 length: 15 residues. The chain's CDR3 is CASSFSGSGANVLTF. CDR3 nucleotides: TGTGCCAGCAGCTTCTCGGGTTCTGGGGCCAACGTCCTGACTTTC.

The CDR3 loop is CASSDGESSYNEQFF. The DNA of the CDR3 is TGTGCCAGCAGTGACGGAGAAAGCTCCTACAATGAGCAGTTCTTC. The rearrangement links TRBV25-1 to TRBJ2-1; D gene unclear. The CDR3 extends over 15 amino acids. Germline CDR1 is MGHDK and CDR2 is SYGVNS. V gave up 3 bases and J gave up 0 bases, with 9 bases separating them.

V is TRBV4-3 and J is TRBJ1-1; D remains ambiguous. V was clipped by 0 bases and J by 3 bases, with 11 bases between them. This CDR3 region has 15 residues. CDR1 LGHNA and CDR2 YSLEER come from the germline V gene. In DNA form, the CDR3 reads TGCGCCAGCAGCCAAGAAGTCCTCCCGGACACTGAAGCTTTCTTT. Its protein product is CASSQEVLPDTEAFF.

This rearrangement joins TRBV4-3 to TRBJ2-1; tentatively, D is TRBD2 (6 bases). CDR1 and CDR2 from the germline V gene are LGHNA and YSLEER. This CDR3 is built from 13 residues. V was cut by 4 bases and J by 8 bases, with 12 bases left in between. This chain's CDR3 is CASSLTSLDEQFF. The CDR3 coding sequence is TGCGCCAGCAGCCTGACTAGTTTGGATGAGCAGTTCTTC.

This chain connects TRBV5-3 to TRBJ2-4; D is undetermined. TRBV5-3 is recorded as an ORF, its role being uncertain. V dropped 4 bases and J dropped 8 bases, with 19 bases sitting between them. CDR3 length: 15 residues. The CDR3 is CARSRLCSPVDIQYF. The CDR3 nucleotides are TGTGCCAGAAGCCGACTTTGTTCCCCCGTGGACATTCAGTACTTC.

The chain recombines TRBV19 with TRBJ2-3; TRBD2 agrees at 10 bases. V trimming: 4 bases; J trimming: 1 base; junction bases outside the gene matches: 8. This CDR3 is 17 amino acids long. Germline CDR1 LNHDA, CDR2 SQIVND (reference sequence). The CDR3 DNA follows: TGTGCCAGTAGTACCCGGACTAGCGGCCACGGCACAGATACGCAGTATTTT. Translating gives CASSTRTSGHGTDTQYF.